These 14 T cell receptor beta chains came from one sample sequenced in a study of graft-versus-host responses after intestinal transplantation. TCRdb's copy holds only in-frame clones and misses some; the assay was immunoSEQ multiplex PCR. Seen here are roughly 11,000 clones, about three quarters observed once, and the top ten hold 30% to 40%. This material consisted of PBMCs, taken nearly 500 days after intestinal transplant. All receptors come from a human patient who received an intestinal transplant, so some T cells may come from the graft donor.

This chain's CDR3 is CASRPRDRGISYEQYF. The CDR3 region has the DNA TGTGCAAGTCGCCCCCGGGACAGGGGAATATCCTACGAGCAGTACTTC. J is TRBJ2-7 and V is TRBV12-2; the DNA was not used to check the table's D call, TRBD1. TRBV12-2 represents a pseudogene. The CDR3 loop spans 16 amino acids.

The CDR3 here is CAWSETGNYGYTF. The CDR3 DNA reads as TGTGCCTGGAGTGAGACAGGGAACTATGGCTACACCTTC. This rearrangement joins TRBV30 to TRBJ1-2, with 7 nucleotides matching TRBD1. Unmatched junction bases numbered 1, after V lost 1 base and J lost 2 bases. Germline V gives CDR1 GTSNPN, CDR2 SVGIG (reference sequence). This CDR3 contains 13 residues.

This clone was picked up one time. The chain is built from TRBV28 and TRBJ2-2; 10 nucleotides match TRBD2. The germline V gene has CDR1 MDHEN and CDR2 SYDVKM. The CDR3 runs 15 residues. Trimming cost V 6 bases and J 5 bases; bases outside gene matches: 6. The chain's CDR3 is CASRASGRGTGELFF. CDR3 nucleotide sequence: TGTGCCAGCAGAGCCAGCGGGAGGGGGACCGGGGAGCTGTTTTTT.

By share, this clone ranks as medium-sized. The rearrangement uses TRBV6-1 and TRBJ1-1, with 9 bases matching TRBD1. The germline gives CDR1 MNHNS, CDR2 SASEGT. The CDR3 is 16 amino acids. The trim removed 2 bases at V and 0 bases at J, leaving 4 bases unmatched. CDR3 loop: CASSELQGAMNTEAFF. The DNA of the CDR3 is TGTGCCAGCAGTGAATTACAGGGGGCTATGAACACTGAAGCTTTCTTT.

There are a few counts of this clone. The chain is built from TRBV18 and TRBJ1-2; TRBD1 is a possible D gene (6 bases). Germline V gene data show CDR1 as KGHSH and CDR2 as LQKENI. This CDR3 is built from 14 residues. V was clipped by 6 bases and J by 1 base, with 12 bases between them. CDR3 nucleotides: TGTGCCAGCTCGTCTCGACAGGATAACTATGGCTACACCTTC. Translation gives CASSSRQDNYGYTF.

The chain joins TRBV9 to TRBJ2-6, with D possibly being TRBD1 (5 bases). This CDR3 is 17 amino acids long. Germline V gene data show CDR1 as SGDLS and CDR2 as YYNGEE. V gave up 3 bases and J gave up 4 bases, with 17 bases separating them. The CDR3 bases are TGTGCCAGCAGCGGCCCCCGGTGGGGCGGCGGGGCCAACGTCCTGACTTTC. Translated: CASSGPRWGGGANVLTF.

The chain has TRBV6-1 and TRBJ1-5; D gene ambiguous. Trimming cost V 6 bases and J 2 bases, with 11 bases left between them. CDR3 length equals 14 residues. From germline, CDR1 is MNHNS and CDR2 SASEGT. CDR3 sequence reads: CASSPVGGNQPQHF. In DNA, the CDR3 is TGTGCCAGCAGCCCCGTGGGCGGCAATCAGCCCCAGCATTTT.

The chain couples TRBV5-1 to TRBJ2-1; 15 positions match TRBD2. The CDR3 totals 17 residues. Germline values: CDR1 SGHRS, CDR2 YFSETQ. The V segment lost 3 bases and the J segment 7 bases; nucleotides outside the gene matches: 8. The CDR3 DNA reads as TGCGCCAGCAGCTATAACGGACTAGCGGGAGGGAGGAATGAGCAGTTCTTC. It translates to CASSYNGLAGGRNEQFF.

The chain recombines TRBV5-1 with TRBJ2-7; unclear D gene. From germline, CDR1 is SGHRS and CDR2 YFSETQ. Trimming shortened V by 2 bases and J by 4 bases, and 7 bases separated the two germline ends. The CDR3 consists of 12 residues. This CDR3 is CASSFVGYEQYF. The CDR3 bases are TGCGCCAGCAGCTTTGTGGGTTACGAGCAGTACTTC. The variable domain in full, with the rest retrieved from reference TRBV5-1 and TRBJ2-7, is KAGVTQTPRYLIKTRGQQVTLSCSPISGHRSVSWYQQTPGQGLQFLFEYFSETQRNKGNFPGRFSGRQFSNSRSEMNVSTLELGDSALYLCASSFVGYEQYFGPGTRLTVT.

The V and J genes are TRBV19 and TRBJ2-7; D unresolved. The CDR3 consists of 12 residues. The V gene's germline CDR1 is LNHDA and CDR2 SQIVND (reference sequence). V lost 1 base to trimming and J lost 5 bases, with 6 bases between them. The CDR3 nucleotides read TGTGCCAGTAGTATAGGATGGAACGAGCAGTACTTC. This codes for CASSIGWNEQYF.

Worth noting for this clone: Other DNA sequences of this sample code for an identical CDR3. The gene calls are TRBV5-1 and TRBJ2-1, with TRBD2 as a possible D gene (6 bases). The V end lost 4 bases, the J end lost 4 bases, and 12 bases lay between the germline ends. Per the germline V gene, CDR1 is SGHRS and CDR2 is YFSETQ. The CDR3 sequence is 14 residues long. The chain's CDR3 is CASSRTGTYNEQFF. The CDR3 coding sequence is TGCGCCAGCAGCCGAACCGGGACTTACAATGAGCAGTTCTTC.

The sample holds a few counts of this clone. This chain connects TRBV11-2 to TRBJ1-5; 9 bases map to TRBD1. Unmatched junction bases numbered 4, after V lost 1 base and J lost 6 bases. Germline CDR1 reads SGHAT; CDR2 reads FQNNGV. The CDR3 consists of 15 residues. The CDR3 nucleotides read TGTGCCAGCAGCTTAGGGGGGACAGGGAGTCAGCCCCAGCATTTT. It specifies CASSLGGTGSQPQHF.

The chain joins TRBV12-2 to TRBJ2-7; the tabulated D call, TRBD2, remains unverified against the DNA. TRBV12-2 is designated a pseudogene. The CDR3 contains 16 residues. Here the CDR3 DNA reads TGTGCAAGTCGCTCCCTAGGCGTAGCGGACGACTACGAGCAGTACTTC. Protein product: CASRSLGVADDYEQYF.

This clone was seen a handful of times. V and J are TRBV6-4 and TRBJ2-3, with D perhaps TRBD1 (5 bases). Germline lookup yields CDR1 MRHNA and CDR2 SNTAGT. V was pared by 8 bases and J by 0 bases, with 9 bases between. This CDR3 has 13 residues. In DNA, the CDR3 is TGTGCCAGCGCTTCAGGGAGCACAGATACGCAGTATTTT. It codes for CASASGSTDTQYF.